Each of the 14 T cell receptor beta chains below was sequenced from the same sample in a study of OX40 agonist ivuxolimab in advanced cancers. The data were produced by immunoSEQ multiplex PCR, yet TCRdb's version contains in-frame clones alone and is incomplete. Among 30,000 to 45,000 clones listed, around 90% were seen once. The material was CD4+ or CD8+ T cells sorted from blood, obtained in a trial of the OX40 agonist ivuxolimab. These TCRs come from an adult with an advanced solid tumor such as melanoma, head and neck, liver or kidney cancer.

V usage is TRBV29-1 and J usage is TRBJ2-1, with TRBD1 identical over 7 bases. From germline, CDR1 is SQVTM and CDR2 ANQGSEA. The CDR3 runs 14 residues. V was pared by 8 bases and J by 6 bases, with 13 bases of the junction left unmatched. CDR3 DNA: TGCAGCTCACAGGGGTTGGGAAGGGGCAATGAGCAGTTCTTC. Its translation is CSSQGLGRGNEQFF.

The chain has TRBV29-1 and TRBJ1-1; D gene unclear. V shed 7 bases and J shed 4 bases, with 13 bases lying between them. The CDR3 sequence is 12 residues long. Per the germline V gene, CDR1 is SQVTM and CDR2 is ANQGSEA. CDR3 coding DNA: TGCAGCGCCGACCCGGGGAGCACTGAAGCTTTCTTT. Translating gives CSADPGSTEAFF.

The chain combines TRBV6-5 with TRBJ2-7; D unresolved. Germline assignment: CDR1 MNHEY and CDR2 SVGAGI. Trimming stripped 0 bases from V and 7 bases from J, with 4 bases between. This CDR3 comprises 11 residues. CDR3 DNA sequence: TGTGCCAGCAGTTACTCGAAAGAGCAGTACTTC. Amino acids: CASSYSKEQYF.

The chain recombines TRBV5-1 with TRBJ2-5, with TRBD2 matching 7 bases. Germline CDR1 SGHRS, CDR2 YFSETQ. CDR3 size: 16 residues. Trimming cost V 1 base and J 1 base; bases outside gene matches: 7. This CDR3 is CASSLIQRGTQETQYF. CDR3 in DNA: TGCGCCAGCAGCTTGATCCAGCGGGGCACCCAAGAGACCCAGTACTTC.

The rearrangement joins TRBV6-1 to TRBJ2-5; weak D call: TRBD1 (6 bases). V was trimmed by 3 bases and J by 5 bases, leaving 10 bases between them. This CDR3 has 13 amino acids. CDR1 is MNHNS and CDR2 is SASEGT in the germline V gene. CDR3 sequence (DNA): TGTGCCAGCAGTGATAACAGGGTGGAGACCCAGTACTTC. This gives the protein CASSDNRVETQYF.

CDR3 protein: CASSQSPEGDYEQYF. CDR3 in DNA: TGCGCCAGCAGTCAATCCCCCGAGGGAGACTACGAGCAGTACTTC. The rearrangement joins TRBV23-1 to TRBJ2-7; D possibly corresponds to TRBD2 (5 bases). TRBV23-1 is treated as an ORF (open reading frame) with a function not yet certain. The V end was cut by 0 bases, the J end by 3 bases, with 12 bases between. The CDR3 is 15 residues long.

The genes are TRBV18 and TRBJ1-1; TRBD1 might be the D (5 bases). The CDR3 length is 15 residues. CDR1 is KGHSH and CDR2 is LQKENI in the germline V gene. The V gene lost 5 bases and the J gene lost 3 bases, with 16 bases spanning the gap. CDR3 sequence reads: CASSARQLVDTEAFF. DNA of the CDR3: TGTGCCAGCTCAGCTAGACAGCTCGTGGACACTGAAGCTTTCTTT. The variable domain in full, with the rest retrieved from reference TRBV18 and TRBJ1-1, is NAGVMQNPRHLVRRRGQEARLRCSPMKGHSHVYWYRQLPEEGLKFMVYLQKENIIDESGMPKERFSAEFPKEGPSILRIQQVVRGDSAAYFCASSARQLVDTEAFFGQGTRLTVV.

This chain connects TRBV5-1 to TRBJ2-2; maybe TRBD1 (5 bases). Germline CDR1 and CDR2: SGHRS and YFSETQ. The V end was cut by 0 bases, the J end by 0 bases, with 9 bases between. This CDR3 has 16 residues. The CDR3 DNA reads TGCGCCAGCAGCTTGGTAGCAGGGACGAACACCGGGGAGCTGTTTTTT. Translation gives CASSLVAGTNTGELFF.

The CDR3 loop is CASSLAWTSQGAHGYTF. As DNA, the CDR3 is TGTGCCAGCAGCTTGGCCTGGACCTCACAAGGGGCCCATGGCTACACCTTC. This chain uses TRBV5-8 with TRBJ1-2, with a weak D call TRBD1 (5 bases). V was trimmed by 0 bases and J by 6 bases, leaving 21 bases between them. The germline gives CDR1 SGHTS, CDR2 YDEGEE. The CDR3 covers 17 residues.

The chain uses TRBV30 and TRBJ2-1, with 10 bases fitting TRBD2. J lost 6 bases, V lost 0 bases, and 8 bases had no gene match. Germline values: CDR1 GTSNPN, CDR2 SVGIG (reference sequence). The CDR3 spans 16 residues. This CDR3 is CAWSVLAGWGGNEQFF. The CDR3 DNA reads TGTGCCTGGAGTGTACTAGCGGGGTGGGGCGGCAATGAGCAGTTCTTC.

The genes are TRBV5-1 and TRBJ2-1; 11 bases align to TRBD1. CDR1 is SGHRS and CDR2 is YFSETQ in the germline V gene. The length of the CDR3 is 14 residues. Germline trimming cut 7 bases from V and 6 bases from J; bases unmatched to any gene: 6. CDR3 region: CASRAGTGGNEQFF. In DNA, the CDR3 is TGCGCCAGCCGAGCCGGGACAGGGGGCAATGAGCAGTTCTTC.

This clone was counted a few times. The chain employs TRBV11-2 and TRBJ2-1, with a possible D match to TRBD2 (7 bases). The germline gives CDR1 SGHAT, CDR2 FQNNGV. The CDR3 covers 15 residues. The V end was cut by 6 bases, the J end by 5 bases, with 17 bases between. CDR3 nucleotide sequence: TGTGCCAGCAGACCCCGGGGGGCAACTCACAATGAGCAGTTCTTC. As protein: CASRPRGATHNEQFF.

The V call is TRBV27, the J call TRBJ2-1; possibly TRBD1 or TRBD2 for D (5 bases each). This CDR3 has 17 residues. CDR1 and CDR2 from the germline V gene are MNHEY and SMNVEV (reference sequence). Between the trimmed V and J ends, which lost 2 bases and 0 bases, there was a span of 14 bases. The CDR3 DNA reads as TGTGCCAGCAGTTTAGTTAGGGGAGACCTCTCCTACAATGAGCAGTTCTTC. It codes for CASSLVRGDLSYNEQFF.

The chain is built from TRBV28 and TRBJ2-5; TRBD1 agrees at 10 bases. The CDR3 is made up of 13 amino acids. CDR1 and CDR2 (germline): MDHEN, SYDVKM. Trimming cost V 5 bases and J 5 bases; bases outside gene matches: 2. The CDR3 DNA reads TGTGCCAGCAGTGGGGACAGGGGTGAGACCCAGTACTTC. It is translated as CASSGDRGETQYF. Based on the CDR3 plus reference TRBV28 and TRBJ2-5, the full variable domain is DVKVTQSSRYLVKRTGEKVFLECVQDMDHENMFWYRQDPGLGLRLIYFSYDVKMKEKGDIPEGYSVSREKKERFSLILESASTNQTSMYLCASSGDRGETQYFGPGTRLLVL.